This T cell receptor beta chain was found in a study of cytomegalovirus exposure and HLA in healthy donors. The PCR was carried out with 60 Vbeta primers and 13 Jbeta primers. Sequencing was performed with immunoSEQ multiplex PCR; in TCRdb, only in-frame clones are kept and a portion is missing. The repertoire holds over 150,000 clones, over 75% seen once, with 1% in the top ten. This clone has only a few counts. The sequenced material came from PBMCs. The receptor was isolated from a woman aged 50 to 60 in good health and CMV-seropositive.

The DNA of the CDR3 is TGCGCCAGCAGCTTACTACAGGGAAGGGCAGATACGCAGTATTTT. Amino acids: CASSLLQGRADTQYF. The chain carries TRBV5-1 and TRBJ2-3, with D possibly being TRBD1 (6 bases). The germline CDR1 and CDR2 sequences are SGHRS and YFSETQ. The CDR3 runs 15 residues. V lost 2 bases to trimming and J lost 4 bases, with 14 bases between them.